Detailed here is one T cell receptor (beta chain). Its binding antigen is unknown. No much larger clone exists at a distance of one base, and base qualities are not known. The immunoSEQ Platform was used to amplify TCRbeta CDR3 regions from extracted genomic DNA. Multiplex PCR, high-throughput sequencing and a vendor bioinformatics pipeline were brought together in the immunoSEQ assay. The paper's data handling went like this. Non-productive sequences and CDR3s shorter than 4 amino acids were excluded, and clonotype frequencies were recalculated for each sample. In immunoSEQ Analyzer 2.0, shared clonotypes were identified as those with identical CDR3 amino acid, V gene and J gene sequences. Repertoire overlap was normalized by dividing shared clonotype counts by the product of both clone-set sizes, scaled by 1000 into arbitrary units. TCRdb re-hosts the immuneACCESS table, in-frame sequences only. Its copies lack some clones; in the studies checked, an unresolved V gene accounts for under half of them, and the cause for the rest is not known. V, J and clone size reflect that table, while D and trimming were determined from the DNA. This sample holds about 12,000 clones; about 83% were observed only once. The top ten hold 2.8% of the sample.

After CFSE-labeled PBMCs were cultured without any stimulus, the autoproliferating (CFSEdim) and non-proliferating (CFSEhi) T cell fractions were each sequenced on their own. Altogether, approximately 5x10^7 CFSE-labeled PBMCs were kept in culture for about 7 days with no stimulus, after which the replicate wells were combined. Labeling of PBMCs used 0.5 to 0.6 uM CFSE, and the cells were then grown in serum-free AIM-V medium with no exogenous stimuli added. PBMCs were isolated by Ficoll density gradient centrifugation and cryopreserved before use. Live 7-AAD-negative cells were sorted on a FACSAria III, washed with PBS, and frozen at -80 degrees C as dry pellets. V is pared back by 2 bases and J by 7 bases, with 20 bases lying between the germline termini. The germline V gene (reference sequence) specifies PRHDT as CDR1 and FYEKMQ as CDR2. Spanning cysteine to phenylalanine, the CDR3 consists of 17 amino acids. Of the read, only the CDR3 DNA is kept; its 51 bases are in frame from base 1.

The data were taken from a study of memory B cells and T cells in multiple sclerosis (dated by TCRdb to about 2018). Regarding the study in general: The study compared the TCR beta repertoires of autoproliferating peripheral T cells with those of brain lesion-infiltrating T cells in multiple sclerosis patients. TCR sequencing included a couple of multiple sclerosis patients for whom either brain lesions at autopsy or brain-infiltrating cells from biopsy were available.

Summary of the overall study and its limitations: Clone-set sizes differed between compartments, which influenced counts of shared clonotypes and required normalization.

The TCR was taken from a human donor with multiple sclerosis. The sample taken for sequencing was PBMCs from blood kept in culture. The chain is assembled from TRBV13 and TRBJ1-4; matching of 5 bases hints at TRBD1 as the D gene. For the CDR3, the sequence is CASSLRGWGPTGEKLFF. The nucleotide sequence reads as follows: TGTGCCAGCAGCTTACGTGGTTGGGGCCCAACAGGTGAAAAACTGTTTTTT.